The sample holds many counts of the clone carrying this T cell receptor (beta chain). Its antigen is not identified. Amplified TCR beta CDR3 regions derived from RNA transcripts. A first-round RT-PCR of the TCR CDR3 used the HTBI primer set. TCRdb fed the multiplex PCR reads into MiXCR, producing one record per CDR3 protein. The table includes roughly 99,000 distinct CDR3 sequences, about 16% detected once. The CDR3 covers 15 residues. Per the germline V gene, CDR1 is SGHAT and CDR2 is FQNNGV. Between the trimmed V and J ends, which lost 5 bases and 2 bases, there was a span of 16 bases. This sample was included in a study of T cells in Graves' hyperthyroidism and ophthalmopathy. Findings of the study overall: The authors' 13 V-J model separated ophthalmopathy from stable hyperthyroidism. Most expanded thyroid clonotypes above 0.001 also appeared in blood.

It was approximately 9.7 ml of fresh peripheral blood that supplied the PBMCs. The source of this sequence is a woman between 50 and 59 years old with Graves' hyperthyroidism. Sequenced: blood. J is TRBJ2-7 and V is TRBV11-2; D is tentatively TRBD1 or TRBD2 (6 bases each). The CDR3 is CASSNRQEGTYEQYF. In DNA form, the CDR3 reads TGTGCCAGCAGCAACCGACAGGAGGGAACCTACGAGCAGTACTTC.